These 26 T cell receptor beta chains were all obtained from the same sample, sequenced in a study of cytomegalovirus exposure and HLA in healthy donors. The PCR had 60 Vbeta and 13 Jbeta primers. Only in-frame clones appear in the TCRdb table, and some are missing; sequencing was by immunoSEQ multiplex PCR. The table shows approximately 100,000 clones, with around 83% occurring only once. Sequenced material: PBMCs. The receptor set was obtained from a woman aged 18-35 years in good health and CMV-seronegative.

CDR3 coding DNA: TGTGCCAGCAGCCTTGAGCGAAGGACATCCCAGTACTTC. Translating it yields CASSLERRTSQYF. The chain uses TRBV11-3 and TRBJ2-5; tentatively, D is TRBD1 (5 bases). Germline V gene sequence: CDR1 SGHNT, CDR2 YENEEA. CDR3 length: 13 residues. V lost 5 bases and J lost 9, with 16 bases in between.

CDR3 protein: CAIPRLAGNNEQFF. The CDR3 region has the DNA TGTGCCATCCCCCGACTAGCGGGAAACAATGAGCAGTTCTTC. This sequence joins TRBV7-9 and TRBJ2-1; 11 bases are shared with TRBD2. Germline CDR1 is SEHNR and CDR2 is FQNEAQ (reference sequence). The CDR3 is 14 residues long. Unmatched junction bases numbered 7, after V lost 10 bases and J lost 5 bases.

This clone was recorded once. The genes are TRBV4-2 and TRBJ2-5, with TRBD2 identical over 10 bases. In germline, CDR1 is LGHNA, CDR2 YNFKEQ. This CDR3 comprises 16 residues. V lost 1 base to trimming and J lost 1 base; unmatched junction nucleotides: 3. CDR3 protein: CASSQVLAGAQETQYF. The DNA of the CDR3 is TGTGCCAGCAGCCAAGTCCTAGCGGGAGCCCAAGAGACCCAGTACTTC.

This chain connects TRBV18 to TRBJ1-1; no firm D call. Germline CDR1 KGHSH, CDR2 LQKENI. V lost 1 base and J 2 bases, leaving 11 bases between the germline ends. The CDR3 contains 15 residues. CDR3 DNA sequence: TGTGCCAGCTCACCACTCTCCGGGATTAACACTGAAGCTTTCTTT. This encodes CASSPLSGINTEAFF.

V gene TRBV9 combines with J gene TRBJ2-3; 9 nucleotides agree with TRBD2. Germline V gene data show CDR1 as SGDLS and CDR2 as YYNGEE. Trimming cost V 4 bases and J 2 bases; bases outside gene matches: 8. The CDR3 has 16 amino acids. The CDR3 here is CASSPVAGATTDTQYF. The CDR3 bases are TGTGCCAGCAGCCCTGTAGCGGGGGCCACCACAGATACGCAGTATTTT.

The chain combines TRBV7-9 with TRBJ2-3; tentatively, D is TRBD1 (5 bases). The V gene's germline CDR1 is SEHNR and CDR2 FQNEAQ (reference sequence). The CDR3 has 12 amino acids. V lost 1 base and J 6 bases, leaving 5 bases between the germline ends. CDR3 residues: CASSLDRDTQYF. Here the CDR3 DNA reads TGTGCCAGCAGCTTAGACAGGGATACGCAGTATTTT. The whole variable domain, remainder taken from reference TRBV7-9 and TRBJ2-3, is DTGVSQNPRHKITKRGQNVTFRCDPISEHNRLYWYRQTLGQGPEFLTYFQNEAQLEKSRLLSDRFSAERPKGSFSTLEIQRTEQGDSAMYLCASSLDRDTQYFGPGTRLTVL.

This clone was seen a few times. This chain joins TRBV5-6 and TRBJ2-1, with 8 bases matching TRBD2. The CDR3 consists of 13 residues. J lost 6 bases, V lost 4 bases, and 3 bases had no gene match. Germline V gene data show CDR1 as SGHDT and CDR2 as YYEEEE. CDR3 sequence: CASSRLALNEQFF. For the CDR3, the DNA is TGTGCCAGCAGCCGACTAGCGCTCAATGAGCAGTTCTTC. Complete variable domain (other parts from reference TRBV5-6 and TRBJ2-1): DAGVTQSPTHLIKTRGQQVTLRCSPKSGHDTVSWYQQALGQGPQFIFQYYEEEERQRGNFPDRFSGHQFPNYSSELNVNALLLGDSALYLCASSRLALNEQFFGPGTRLTVL.

The V call is TRBV5-8, the J call TRBJ1-6, with a tentative D call TRBD1 (5 bases). The CDR3 loop spans 16 amino acids. CDR1 is SGHTS, CDR2 YDEGEE, per germline. The ends were cut back, 3 bases at V and 8 bases at J, with 18 bases in the middle. The CDR3 sequence is CASSWGRAGKDSPLHF. Written as DNA, the CDR3 is TGTGCCAGCAGCTGGGGTCGGGCAGGGAAGGATTCACCCCTCCACTTT.

The V call is TRBV11-2, the J call TRBJ1-1; D remains unclear. In germline, CDR1 is SGHAT, CDR2 FQNNGV. The CDR3 totals 13 residues. Deletions cut 5 bases from V and 9 bases from J, with 16 bases between. The CDR3 sequence is CASSEGAPEKAFF. The CDR3 nucleotides are TGTGCCAGCAGCGAGGGAGCTCCGGAAAAAGCTTTCTTT.

This rearrangement joins TRBV28 to TRBJ2-1; TRBD2 aligns across 10 bases. The trim removed 7 bases at V and 8 bases at J, leaving 11 bases unmatched. The CDR3 loop spans 15 amino acids. Per germline, CDR1 MDHEN and CDR2 SYDVKM. This CDR3 reads CASIIAGGGIDEQFF. CDR3 sequence (DNA): TGTGCCAGCATCATAGCGGGGGGCGGGATCGATGAGCAGTTCTTC.

J is TRBJ2-2 and V is TRBV19, with 10 bases lining up with TRBD2. The CDR3 extends over 15 amino acids. With V trimmed by 5 bases and J by 4 bases, 4 bases remained unmatched. Germline loops: CDR1 LNHDA, CDR2 SQIVND (reference sequence). DNA for the CDR3: TGTGCCAGTAGTCCCCAGCGGGGGGGCACCGGGGAGCTGTTTTTT. This gives the protein CASSPQRGGTGELFF.

The rearrangement uses TRBV7-8 and TRBJ2-5, with D perhaps TRBD2 (6 bases). CDR1 and CDR2 from the germline V gene are SGHVS and FQNEAQ. This CDR3 region has 15 residues. The ends were cut back, 1 base at V and 5 bases at J, with 14 bases in the middle. The CDR3 protein is CASSLVDGSRETQYF. The CDR3 DNA reads as TGTGCCAGCAGCTTAGTCGACGGGAGCCGTGAGACCCAGTACTTC. The complete variable domain, with remaining parts taken from reference TRBV7-8 and TRBJ2-5, reads GAGVSQSPRYKVAKRGQDVALRCDPISGHVSLFWYQQALGQGPEFLTYFQNEAQLDKSGLPSDRFFAERPEGSVSTLKIQRTQQEDSAVYLCASSLVDGSRETQYFGPGTRLLVL.

This rearrangement joins TRBV27 to TRBJ1-2; D ambiguous. Germline V gives CDR1 MNHEY, CDR2 SMNVEV (reference sequence). This CDR3 region has 13 residues. Trimming shortened V by 0 bases and J by 5 bases, and 7 bases separated the two germline ends. The CDR3 DNA reads as TGTGCCAGCAGTTTATCGAGCGGGTATGGCTACACCTTC. This gives the protein CASSLSSGYGYTF.

Only a few counts were recorded for this clone. The chain has TRBV4-3 and TRBJ2-6, with a weak D call TRBD2 (6 bases). CDR1 is LGHNA and CDR2 is YSLEER in the germline V gene. Trimming stripped 0 bases from V and 2 bases from J, with 8 bases between. The CDR3 consists of 16 residues. This CDR3 reads CASSQDAGTGANVLTF. The CDR3 nucleotides are TGCGCCAGCAGCCAAGATGCGGGGACTGGGGCCAACGTCCTGACTTTC.

Notes on this clone: Relative to the germline gene, one junction end is altered; a read error may explain this. Other DNA sequences in this specimen translate into the identical CDR3. The chain uses TRBV7-2 and TRBJ2-1; D is possibly TRBD2 (6 bases). The CDR3 totals 12 residues. Germline CDR1 is SGHTA and CDR2 is FQGNSA. As DNA, the CDR3 is TGTGCCAGTAGCTTAGCGGTCGGTGAGCAGTTCTTC. Encoded protein: CASSLAVGEQFF.

The CDR3, as DNA: TGTGCCAGCTCACCAGACTACGCCGAGCAGTACTTC. This codes for CASSPDYAEQYF. V and J are TRBV18 and TRBJ2-7, with a possible D match to TRBD2 (5 bases). Germline V gives CDR1 KGHSH, CDR2 LQKENI. The CDR3 extends over 12 amino acids. The V and J ends lost 2 bases and 6 bases respectively, with 8 bases between them.

This chain uses TRBV7-9 with TRBJ2-7; 12 bases match TRBD2. Germline trimming cut 3 bases from V and 0 bases from J; bases unmatched to any gene: 6. The CDR3 loop spans 17 amino acids. The germline V gene has CDR1 SEHNR and CDR2 FQNEAQ (reference sequence). The CDR3 coding sequence is TGTGCCAGCAGCTTCTCTAGCGGGGGGGTTTTCTCCTACGAGCAGTACTTC. Amino acid sequence: CASSFSSGGVFSYEQYF.

The chain recombines TRBV6-5 with TRBJ2-5; D is ambiguous. The V and J ends lost 2 bases and 5 bases respectively, with 3 bases between them. CDR1 MNHEY and CDR2 SVGAGI come from the germline V gene. This CDR3 has 11 residues. CDR3 DNA: TGTGCCAGCAGTTACCTGGAGACCCAGTACTTC. Its translation: CASSYLETQYF.

This clone was counted a few times. The CDR3 loop is CASSPKGLAGEWPNTGELFF. The DNA for the CDR3 is TGTGCCAGCAGTCCTAAGGGACTAGCGGGGGAGTGGCCGAACACCGGGGAGCTGTTTTTT. This chain connects TRBV28 to TRBJ2-2; 14 nucleotides align to TRBD2. Germline V gene data show CDR1 as MDHEN and CDR2 as SYDVKM. CDR3 length: 20 residues. V trimming: 5 bases; J trimming: 0 bases; junction bases outside the gene matches: 11.

This sequence joins TRBV27 and TRBJ2-3; 7 bases line up with TRBD2. This CDR3 has 14 amino acids. With V trimmed by 5 bases and J by 2 bases, 4 bases remained unmatched. The germline gives CDR1 MNHEY, CDR2 SMNVEV (reference sequence). CDR3 amino acids: CASSPLADTDTQYF. The CDR3 DNA reads as TGTGCCAGCAGTCCCCTAGCGGACACAGATACGCAGTATTTT.

CDR3: CASSLEGGTGRANTGELFF. DNA of the CDR3: TGTGCCAGCAGCTTAGAGGGGGGGACAGGGAGGGCGAACACCGGGGAGCTGTTTTTT. The rearrangement joins TRBV7-2 to TRBJ2-2, with TRBD1 identical over 9 bases. This CDR3 region has 19 residues. With 1 base clipped from V and 0 bases from J, the junction kept 9 bases outside the gene matches. The V gene's germline CDR1 is SGHTA and CDR2 FQGNSA.

As to this clone: This sample also contains other DNA sequences that code for the same CDR3. The CDR3 region is CASSPSSGSTDTQYF. The DNA for the CDR3 is TGTGCCAGCTCCCCCTCTAGCGGGAGCACAGATACGCAGTATTTT. The chain links TRBV18 to TRBJ2-3; 8 bases are a match to TRBD2. The CDR3 loop spans 15 amino acids. CDR1 and CDR2 (germline): KGHSH, LQKENI. V lost 6 bases and J lost 0; bases outside the gene matches: 5.

This sequence joins TRBV7-6 and TRBJ2-5; D is uncertain. There are 13 residues in the CDR3. Germline-derived CDR1 and CDR2 are SGHVS and FNYEAQ. Trimming removed 4 bases from V and 1 base from J, with 7 bases in between. CDR3 DNA: TGTGCCAGCAGCTGGGCTACCCAAGAGACCCAGTACTTC. It is translated as CASSWATQETQYF. Using reference TRBV7-6 and TRBJ2-5 for the parts outside the CDR3, the full variable domain is GAGVSQSPRYKVTKRGQDVALRCDPISGHVSLYWYRQALGQGPEFLTYFNYEAQQDKSGLPNDRFSAERPEGSISTLTIQRTEQRDSAMYRCASSWATQETQYFGPGTRLLVL.

In its sample, this clone was seen once. The chain couples TRBV19 to TRBJ2-5, with D hard to call. The V and J ends lost 7 bases and 7 bases respectively, with 16 bases between them. CDR3 size: 13 residues. The V gene's germline CDR1 is LNHDA and CDR2 SQIVND (reference sequence). The CDR3 spells CASNDPGGATQYF. The CDR3 DNA reads TGTGCCAGTAACGATCCAGGTGGCGCGACCCAGTACTTC.

V and J are TRBV6-5 and TRBJ2-2; D is possibly TRBD1 (5 bases). CDR1 MNHEY and CDR2 SVGAGI come from the germline V gene. Trimming removed 0 bases from V and 7 bases from J, with 12 bases in between. The CDR3 covers 15 residues. CDR3 region: CASSYSTGAGGELFF. In DNA, the CDR3 is TGTGCCAGCAGTTACTCGACTGGGGCTGGCGGGGAGCTGTTTTTT.

This clone was observed a single time. This sequence joins TRBV6-5 and TRBJ2-2; TRBD2 matches at 9 bases. J was trimmed by 5 bases and V by 8 bases; bases with no gene match: 6. The CDR3 consists of 14 residues. The germline V gene has CDR1 MNHEY and CDR2 SVGAGI. For the CDR3, the DNA is TGTGCCAGCGGAATAGCGGGAGATACCGGGGAGCTGTTTTTT. Protein product: CASGIAGDTGELFF.